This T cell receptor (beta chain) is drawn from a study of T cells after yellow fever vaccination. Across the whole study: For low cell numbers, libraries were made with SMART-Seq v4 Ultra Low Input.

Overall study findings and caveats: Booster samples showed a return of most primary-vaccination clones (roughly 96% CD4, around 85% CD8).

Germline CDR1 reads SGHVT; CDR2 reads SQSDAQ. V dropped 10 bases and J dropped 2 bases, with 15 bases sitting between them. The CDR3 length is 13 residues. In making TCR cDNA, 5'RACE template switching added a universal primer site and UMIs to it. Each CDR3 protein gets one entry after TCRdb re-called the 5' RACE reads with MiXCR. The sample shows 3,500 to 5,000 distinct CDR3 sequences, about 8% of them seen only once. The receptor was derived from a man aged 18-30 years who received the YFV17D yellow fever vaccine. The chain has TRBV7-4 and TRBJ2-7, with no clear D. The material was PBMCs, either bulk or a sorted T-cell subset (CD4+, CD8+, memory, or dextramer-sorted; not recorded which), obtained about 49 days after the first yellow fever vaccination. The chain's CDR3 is CAKSKSIPYEQYF. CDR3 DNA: TGTGCCAAGAGTAAAAGTATACCCTACGAGCAGTACTTC.